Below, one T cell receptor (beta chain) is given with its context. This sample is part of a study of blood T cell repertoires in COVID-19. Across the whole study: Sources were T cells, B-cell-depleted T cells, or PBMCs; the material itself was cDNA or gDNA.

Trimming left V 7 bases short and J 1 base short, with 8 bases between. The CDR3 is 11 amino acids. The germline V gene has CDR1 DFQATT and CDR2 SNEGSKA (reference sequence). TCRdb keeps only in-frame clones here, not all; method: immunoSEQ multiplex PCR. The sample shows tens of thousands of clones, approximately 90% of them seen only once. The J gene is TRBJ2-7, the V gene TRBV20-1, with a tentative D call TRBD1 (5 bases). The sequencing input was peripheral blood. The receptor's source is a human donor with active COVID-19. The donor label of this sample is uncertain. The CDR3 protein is CSVRQSYEQYF. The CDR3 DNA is TGCAGTGTTCGACAGTCCTACGAGCAGTACTTC.